The 21 T cell receptor beta chains reported below all come from one sample, sequenced in a study of T-cell reconstitution after alpha-beta-depleted transplantation in children. Unique molecular identifiers featured in how the TCRbeta library was prepared. Each CDR3 protein is one row after TCRdb ran MiXCR on the PCR reads. The top ten clones hold around 5% of a sample with hundreds of thousands of distinct CDR3 sequences, about 15% of them seen once. Sequencing used PBMCs, mostly from graft donor cells, obtained 360 days after TCRalphabeta/CD19-depleted stem cell transplant. These receptors were obtained from a male patient under 18 who had a stem cell transplant for acute lymphoblastic leukemia, so the T cells may come from the graft donor.

This chain uses TRBV6-5 with TRBJ1-1; the match to TRBD1 covers 8 bases. The germline CDR1 and CDR2 sequences are MNHEY and SVGAGI. V shed 5 bases and J 0 bases; nucleotides not matched to a gene: 8. The CDR3 runs to 16 residues. This CDR3 reads CASSHDRGNMNTEAFF. The CDR3 DNA reads as TGTGCCAGCAGTCACGACAGGGGTAACATGAACACTGAAGCTTTCTTT.

The chain couples TRBV29-1 to TRBJ1-1; D gene ambiguous. Deletions cut 8 bases from V and 4 bases from J, with 14 bases between. The germline CDR1 and CDR2 sequences are SQVTM and ANQGSEA. The CDR3 totals 12 residues. The CDR3 reads CSSRSLSTEAFF. DNA of the CDR3: TGCAGCTCCCGGAGTCTTAGCACTGAAGCTTTCTTT. Drawing the rest from reference TRBV29-1 and TRBJ1-1, the complete variable domain is SAVISQKPSRDICQRGTSLTIQCQVDSQVTMMFWYRQQPGQSLTLIATANQGSEATYESGFVIDKFPISRPNLTFSTLTVSNMSPEDSSIYLCSSRSLSTEAFFGQGTRLTVV.

This clonotype showed up just a few times. The chain links TRBV9 to TRBJ2-5; unclear D gene. The CDR3 loop spans 15 amino acids. Per the germline V gene, CDR1 is SGDLS and CDR2 is YYNGEE. Trimming pared 0 bases from V and 0 bases from J, leaving 9 bases between. The CDR3 spells CASSVGVGDQETQYF. The CDR3 DNA reads TGTGCCAGCAGCGTAGGGGTCGGAGACCAAGAGACCCAGTACTTC.

In its sample, this clonotype was seen once. A read error may be the cause here, since a much bigger clone is one base away. The genes are TRBV12-3 or TRBV12-4 and TRBJ2-1; possible D gene TRBD2, 6 bases. CDR3 size: 13 residues. The CDR3 DNA reads TGTGCCAGCAGTTTAATGGACTACAAAGAGCAGTTCTTC. Translation: CASSLMDYKEQFF.

This CDR3 reads CASRVRGTKNIQYF. The DNA of the CDR3 is TGTGCCAGCAGGGTGCGGGGGACCAAAAACATTCAGTACTTC. V gene TRBV27 combines with J gene TRBJ2-4; 7 positions match TRBD2. Germline V lookup: CDR1 MNHEY, CDR2 SMNVEV (reference sequence). V dropped 6 bases and J dropped 2; count of bases not matched to a gene: 4. The length of the CDR3 is 14 residues.

V and J are TRBV11-1 and TRBJ2-3, with D maybe TRBD1 (6 bases). The length of the CDR3 is 15 residues. Trimming shortened V by 2 bases and J by 1 base, and 10 bases separated the two germline ends. The germline gives CDR1 SGHAT, CDR2 FQDESV (reference sequence). CDR3 loop: CASSLPGHGTDTQYF. The CDR3 DNA is TGTGCCAGCAGCTTACCGGGACATGGCACAGATACGCAGTATTTT.

The chain's CDR3 is CASSVDGLATDTQYF. The CDR3 coding sequence is TGTGCCAGCAGCGTAGATGGGCTAGCCACAGATACGCAGTATTTT. This chain joins TRBV9 and TRBJ2-3, with a weak D call TRBD2 (5 bases). The CDR3 spans 15 residues. Trimming left V 0 bases short and J 2 bases short, with 10 bases between. Germline-derived CDR1 and CDR2 are SGDLS and YYNGEE.

This clonotype showed up just a few times. The genes are TRBV12-3 or TRBV12-4 and TRBJ2-5; D is uncertain. The V end was cut by 3 bases, the J end by 5 bases, with 7 bases between. The CDR3 loop spans 12 amino acids. CDR3 coding DNA: TGTGCCAGCAGTTTTCAGACGGAGACCCAGTACTTC. Translated: CASSFQTETQYF.

The chain is built from TRBV5-1 and TRBJ2-6, with a tentative D call TRBD1 (6 bases). Per the germline V gene, CDR1 is SGHRS and CDR2 is YFSETQ. The CDR3 has 17 residues. V was trimmed by 4 bases and J by 10 bases, leaving 24 bases between them. The DNA for the CDR3 is TGCGCCAGCAGCCCAGTCGACGGGACATCGTTTGTGAACGTCCTGACTTTC. Its translation is CASSPVDGTSFVNVLTF. The whole variable domain, remainder taken from reference TRBV5-1 and TRBJ2-6, is KAGVTQTPRYLIKTRGQQVTLSCSPISGHRSVSWYQQTPGQGLQFLFEYFSETQRNKGNFPGRFSGRQFSNSRSEMNVSTLELGDSALYLCASSPVDGTSFVNVLTFGAGSRLTVL.

This clonotype turned up a few times. The CDR3 DNA follows: TGTGCCAGCAGCTGGACCTCCGGGACCCCCACAGATACGCAGTATTTT. It specifies CASSWTSGTPTDTQYF. The chain is built from TRBV4-2 and TRBJ2-3; the D call may be TRBD1 or TRBD2 (5 bases each). There are 16 residues in the CDR3. Trimming shortened V by 5 bases and J by 2 bases, and 17 bases separated the two germline ends. Germline CDR1 LGHNA, CDR2 YNFKEQ.

This clonotype was counted between two and nine times. In DNA, the CDR3 is TGTGCCAGCAAGAAACAGGGGAGCAATCAGCCCCAGCATTTT. Translating it yields CASKKQGSNQPQHF. The chain uses TRBV2 and TRBJ1-5; TRBD1 aligns across 7 bases. Germline V CDR1 and CDR2: SNHLY, FYNNEI. This CDR3 comprises 14 residues. V was clipped by 7 bases and J by 1 base; unmatched bases: 4.

The V gene is TRBV12-3 or TRBV12-4, the J gene TRBJ2-2; TRBD1 is a possible D gene (6 bases). Trimming took off 3 bases at V and 6 bases at J, with 8 bases between the two ends. The CDR3 is made up of 13 amino acids. The CDR3: CASSFQGSGELFF. The CDR3 nucleotides read TGTGCCAGCAGTTTCCAGGGGTCCGGGGAGCTGTTTTTT.

The V and J genes are TRBV12-3 or TRBV12-4 and TRBJ2-7; 8 bases are shared with TRBD2. V was pared by 6 bases and J by 2 bases, with 9 bases of the junction left unmatched. The CDR3 extends over 15 amino acids. Here the CDR3 DNA reads TGTGCCAGCAGATCGGGAGGGCTTATGACCTACGAGCAGTACTTC. Protein: CASRSGGLMTYEQYF.

This clonotype was recorded at least ten times. The V call is TRBV12-3 or TRBV12-4, the J call TRBJ2-7, with D unresolved. Trimming stripped 6 bases from V and 7 bases from J, with 13 bases between. The CDR3 totals 12 residues. The CDR3 DNA is TGTGCCAGCAGCACTGTGACACCGGAGCAGTACTTC. Its translation: CASSTVTPEQYF.

The gene calls are TRBV7-3 and TRBJ2-6, with D tentatively TRBD1 (5 bases). The V end was cut by 5 bases, the J end by 3 bases, with 14 bases between. Germline V gene sequence: CDR1 SGHTA, CDR2 FQGTGA. This CDR3 has 16 amino acids. The CDR3 bases are TGTGCCAGCAGCCCCTCCTGGGGCGGTGGGGCCAACGTCCTGACTTTC. Its protein is CASSPSWGGGANVLTF.

The chain couples TRBV9 to TRBJ2-3; no clear D. Per the germline V gene, CDR1 is SGDLS and CDR2 is YYNGEE. The V end was cut by 0 bases, the J end by 9 bases, with 11 bases between. The length of the CDR3 is 13 residues. The CDR3 is CASSVEITRTQYF. As DNA, the CDR3 is TGTGCCAGCAGCGTAGAGATAACAAGGACGCAGTATTTT.

This clonotype was seen a few times. A read error may account for a junction end that differs from germline. The chain carries TRBV27 and TRBJ2-1; 10 positions agree with TRBD2. The CDR3 is 14 residues long. Looked up from germline, CDR1 is MNHEY and CDR2 is SMNVEV (reference sequence). The CDR3 sequence: CASSLARLAGAPTF. CDR3 DNA sequence: TGTGCCAGCAGTCTTGCACGACTAGCGGGCGCCCCCACCTTC.

This clonotype has just a few counts. V is TRBV20-1 and J is TRBJ2-5; TRBD1 matches at 8 bases. V lost 5 bases and J lost 5; bases outside the gene matches: 10. Germline CDR1 reads DFQATT; CDR2 reads SNEGSKA (reference sequence). The CDR3 is 14 residues long. The CDR3 nucleotides read TGCAGTGCTTCTAGGCACAGGGGGTACGAGACCCAGTACTTC. This encodes CSASRHRGYETQYF.

This clonotype was seen at least ten times. This sequence joins TRBV24-1 and TRBJ2-2; D not certain. Germline lookup yields CDR1 KGHDR and CDR2 SFDVKD. The V gene lost 1 base and the J gene lost 10 bases, with 3 bases spanning the gap. The CDR3 extends over 11 amino acids. The CDR3 loop reads CATSDFVELFF. CDR3 bases: TGTGCCACCAGTGATTTCGTGGAGCTGTTTTTT.

This sequence joins TRBV5-1 and TRBJ2-7, with 8 nucleotides matching TRBD2. Germline V CDR1 and CDR2: SGHRS, YFSETQ. V lost 2 bases to trimming and J lost 7 bases; unmatched junction nucleotides: 8. The CDR3 covers 14 residues. CDR3 region: CASSLGAGAREQYF. The CDR3 region has the DNA TGCGCCAGCAGCTTAGGAGCGGGAGCTAGAGAGCAGTACTTC.

The sample holds a few counts of this clonotype. The chain joins TRBV7-2 to TRBJ1-2; D is possibly TRBD1 (6 bases). The CDR3 runs to 17 residues. Germline V CDR1 and CDR2: SGHTA, FQGNSA. V was clipped by 4 bases and J by 13 bases, with 31 bases between them. CDR3 bases: TGTGCCAGCAGCTATTTCCCGGGGGGGCTATCGACAGGCCACTCCACCTTC. Translation gives CASSYFPGGLSTGHSTF.